This T cell receptor beta chain appears in the sequencing data of a study of a mutant IDH1 vaccine in newly diagnosed glioma. At the level of the study: Patients received eight vaccinations in weeks 1, 3, 5, 7, 11, 15, 19, 23.

TCRdb's copy holds only in-frame clones and misses some; the assay was immunoSEQ multiplex PCR. Among roughly 54,000 clones listed, over 70% were seen once. On this clone: Its antigen remains unidentified.

With 0 bases removed from V and 0 bases from J, the gap between germline ends came to 9 bases. Per germline, CDR1 MNHEY and CDR2 SVGAGI. CDR3 length: 16 residues. Time point: week 5, during vaccination. Every vaccine dose comprised 300 ug of mutant IDH1 20-mer peptide plus topical imiquimod. The V and J genes are TRBV6-5 and TRBJ1-3; D not certain. This specimen was PBMCs, taken from a glioma patient whose treatment included an IDH1 peptide vaccine. The sequence came from a young man with glioma. CDR3 bases: TGTGCCAGCAGTTACTCTGGTACGGACTCTGGAAACACCATATATTTT. Amino acid sequence: CASSYSGTDSGNTIYF.